At least ten counts were recorded for the clone carrying this TCR beta chain. iRepertoire HTBI primers and Arm-PCR of CDR3 regions built TCR beta libraries. A single record per CDR3 protein comes from TCRdb applying MiXCR to the multiplex PCR reads. In the table there are approximately 470,000 distinct CDR3 sequences, more than 20% of which are singletons. Germline V lookup: CDR1 DFQATT, CDR2 SNEGSKA (reference sequence). J gave up 3 bases and V 1 base, and 6 bases lay outside the gene matches. There are 15 residues in the CDR3. The time point is: persistent/refractory GD, antithyroid drugs over 5 years with positive TRAb. After RNA was extracted from PBMCs, the TCR library was made from it. Roughly 8.6 milliliters of peripheral blood were drawn into EDTA tubes. This sample is part of a study of regulatory T cells in long-lasting Graves disease. Study-level background: To qualify as persistent, Graves' disease required over 5 years of antithyroid drugs with positive TSH receptor antibodies.

The clonotype was recovered from a female donor with Graves disease. This material consisted of peripheral blood mononuclear cells (PBMCs), taken when the disease was refractory, from a patient treated with antithyroid drugs. J is TRBJ2-7 and V is TRBV20-1; 10 bases fit TRBD2. The CDR3 bases are TGCAGTGCTAGAGCCGGGACTAGCGCTTTCTACGAGCAGTACTTC. Translated: CSARAGTSAFYEQYF.